The 29 T cell receptor beta chains reported below all come from one sample, sequenced in a study of tumor and adjacent non-tumor tissue in lung cancer. RNA was extracted from bulk tissue without any cell sorting. Three rounds of nested PCR, following a modified ARM-PCR protocol, produced the TCRbeta library. Each CDR3 protein is one row after TCRdb ran MiXCR on the multiplex PCR reads. The table has more than 85,000 distinct CDR3 sequences, around 75% seen once; the top ten hold 37%. Material: lung tumor tissue. The receptors were gathered from a woman aged 55-75 years with non-small cell lung cancer.

With regard to this clonotype: Because it lacks the conserved phenylalanine or tryptophan at the end, this CDR3 is likely a read error. The V call is TRBV11-3, the J call TRBJ1-1; unclear D gene. This CDR3 has 15 amino acids. Germline assignment: CDR1 SGHNT and CDR2 YENEEA. CDR3 in DNA: TGTACCAGCAGCTTAGAATCGGGGAGAGGCACTGAAGCTTTCCTT. It yields the protein CTSSLESGRGTEAFL.

The chain recombines TRBV5-1 with TRBJ2-2, with D unclear. CDR1 is SGHRS and CDR2 is YFSETQ in the germline V gene. The V end lost 4 bases, the J end lost 8 bases, and 24 bases lay between the germline ends. The CDR3 sequence is 17 residues long. The DNA of the CDR3 is TGCGCCAGCAGCATTTTCGCGCAGGACGTAGGAACAGGGGAGCTGTTTTTT. It codes for CASSIFAQDVGTGELFF.

The chain has TRBV20-1 and TRBJ2-3; TRBD2 matches 10 bases. Trimming at V came to 4 bases and at J to 5 bases, leaving 12 bases not matched to a gene. Per the germline V gene, CDR1 is DFQATT and CDR2 is SNEGSKA (reference sequence). This CDR3 comprises 16 residues. CDR3 in amino acids: CSATPGLAVIEDTQYF. The CDR3 DNA is TGCAGTGCTACCCCCGGACTAGCGGTAATCGAAGATACGCAGTATTTT.

V and J are TRBV11-2 and TRBJ2-1, with 9 bases matching TRBD1. This CDR3 is 15 amino acids long. CDR1 is SGHAT, CDR2 FQNNGV, per germline. Trimming at V came to 1 base and at J to 12 bases, leaving 10 bases not matched to a gene. The CDR3 DNA follows: TGTGCCAGCAGCTTAGTGGGACAGGGCATCGATGCGCAGTTCTTC. It is translated as CASSLVGQGIDAQFF.

With regard to this clonotype: This may arise from a read error, as a much more abundant clone is one base away. The chain carries TRBV6-5 and TRBJ1-5, with TRBD1 matching over 8 bases. The CDR3 spans 20 residues. Germline V gene sequence: CDR1 MNHEY, CDR2 SVGAGI. In DNA form, the CDR3 reads TGTGTCAGCAGTTACATTCGCAGGGGGACAGGATTTTCTAACAATCAGCCCCAGCATTTT. This gives the protein CVSSYIRRGTGFSNNQPQHF.

For this clonotype: A much larger clonotype is one base distant, so this may be a read error. The V gene is TRBV12-3 or TRBV12-4, the J gene TRBJ1-1, with a possible D match to TRBD1 (6 bases). V lost 8 bases, J lost 10 bases, and 14 bases lay in between. The CDR3 has 11 amino acids. CDR3 region: CASGIQGRAFF. The CDR3 DNA is TGTGCCAGCGGTATTCAGGGGAGAGCTTTCTTT.

With respect to this clonotype: This may come from a read error, since a much larger clone is one base off. V and J are TRBV10-2 and TRBJ1-2, with D hard to call. The CDR3 covers 14 residues. Per the germline V gene, CDR1 is WSHSY and CDR2 is SAAADI. The germline V and J ends were trimmed by 4 bases and 4 bases, with 13 bases remaining between them. CDR3 sequence reads: CASSVGSQCYGYTF. CDR3 DNA sequence: TGCGCCAGCAGTGTTGGCAGCCAGTGCTATGGCTACACCTTC.

On this clonotype itself: An end of the junction differs from the germline gene, which may be a read error. J is TRBJ2-2 and V is TRBV20-1; D may match TRBD1 or TRBD2 (6 bases each). Per the germline V gene, CDR1 is DFQATT and CDR2 is SNEGSKA (reference sequence). The CDR3 totals 15 residues. CDR3 bases: TGCAGTGATAGAGCCACAGGGCGGGACACCGGGGAGTTGTTATTT. It codes for CSDRATGRDTGELLF.

Concerning this clonotype: At one boundary the junction diverges from the germline segment, which might be a read error. This sequence joins TRBV29-1 and TRBJ1-4; D gene unclear. This CDR3 has 12 residues. From germline, CDR1 is SQVTM and CDR2 ANQGSEA. CDR3 nucleotides: TGCAGCGCTGTTACGCAGAATGAAAAACTGTTGTTT. This sequence encodes CSAVTQNEKLLF.

Only one count was recorded for this clonotype. The V and J genes are TRBV20-1 and TRBJ2-2; the D gene is possibly TRBD1 (6 bases). V was cut by 2 bases and J by 13 bases, with 14 bases left in between. CDR3 size: 12 residues. Germline CDR1 is DFQATT and CDR2 is SNEGSKA (reference sequence). CDR3 nucleotides: TGCAGTGCTAGATCGAACACAGGGACGCTGTTTTTT. Amino acid sequence: CSARSNTGTLFF.

This clonotype was recorded once. A read error may be the cause here, since a much bigger clone is one base away. The V gene is TRBV20-1, the J gene TRBJ1-5; D not resolved. This CDR3 spans 13 amino acids. Trimming left V 0 bases short and J 7 bases short, with 10 bases between. Germline CDR1 DFQATT, CDR2 SNEGSKA (reference sequence). The CDR3 DNA sequence: TGCAGTGCTAGAGATGCCGGGAAACAGCCCCAGCATTTT. Residues: CSARDAGKQPQHF.

Turning to this clonotype: A read error may account for a junction end that differs from germline. The rearrangement joins TRBV6-2 or TRBV6-3 to TRBJ2-6; possible D gene TRBD1, 5 bases. The CDR3 covers 17 residues. Germline lookup yields CDR1 MNHEY and CDR2 SVGEGT. The CDR3 loop reads CASSPDISPSGANVPTF. CDR3 sequence (DNA): TGTGCCAGCAGCCCCGACATCAGTCCCTCTGGGGCCAACGTCCCGACTTTC.

This chain links TRBV20-1 with TRBJ2-1, with D unclear. Germline CDR1 DFQATT, CDR2 SNEGSKA (reference sequence). Trimming left V 4 bases short and J 6 bases short, with 22 bases between. The CDR3 loop spans 16 amino acids. The CDR3 loop reads CSAIVELRASGNEQFF. Written as DNA, the CDR3 is TGCAGTGCTATAGTGGAGCTTAGAGCTTCTGGCAATGAGCAGTTCTTC.

Points on this clonotype: An end of the junction does not agree with germline; a read error may underlie this. This chain connects TRBV29-1 to TRBJ1-2, with D perhaps matching TRBD1 (5 bases). The CDR3 loop spans 13 amino acids. Per germline, CDR1 SQVTM and CDR2 ANQGSEA. In DNA form, the CDR3 reads TGCAACGTTGAAGATGGGGACGTGCGGGGCTACACCTTC. Amino acid sequence: CNVEDGDVRGYTF. The whole variable domain, filled in from reference TRBV29-1 and TRBJ1-2, reads SAVISQKPSRDICQRGTSLTIQCQVDSQVTMMFWYRQQPGQSLTLIATANQGSEATYESGFVIDKFPISRPNLTFSTLTVSNMSPEDSSIYLCNVEDGDVRGYTFGSGTRLTVV.

The rearrangement joins TRBV20-1 to TRBJ2-3; D is undetermined. The V end lost 6 bases, the J end lost 2 bases, and 18 bases lay between the germline ends. Germline V gene lookup returns CDR1 DFQATT and CDR2 SNEGSKA (reference sequence). This CDR3 comprises 15 residues. The CDR3 DNA follows: TGCAGTGCCAACCCGCGGACCACTAACACAGATACGCAGTATTTT. Translated, it gives CSANPRTTNTDTQYF.

This clonotype was detected only a few times. This sequence may be a read error, since a much larger clone differs from it by one base. This rearrangement joins TRBV29-1 to TRBJ2-1; the D is unclear. Between the trimmed V and J ends, which lost 3 bases and 8 bases, there was a span of 14 bases. CDR1 is SQVTM and CDR2 is ANQGSEA in the germline V gene. The CDR3 sequence is 13 residues long. The CDR3 here is CSVDRLVQDEQFF. The CDR3 DNA reads TGCAGCGTTGATAGACTGGTTCAGGATGAGCAGTTCTTC.

A note on this clonotype: The CDR3 carries no conserved terminal phenylalanine or tryptophan, so it likely arises from a read error. The chain links TRBV11-2 to TRBJ1-5; perhaps TRBD1 as D (6 bases). This CDR3 region has 13 residues. CDR1 and CDR2 (germline): SGHAT, FQNNGV. The CDR3 spells CTSSLEGGQPQHI. CDR3 coding DNA: TGTACCAGCAGCTTGGAGGGGGGCCAGCCCCAGCATATT.

The V and J genes are TRBV29-1 and TRBJ2-7; 8 bases match TRBD1. J was trimmed by 2 bases and V by 5 bases; bases with no gene match: 11. The CDR3 runs 15 residues. Germline V gene sequence: CDR1 SQVTM, CDR2 ANQGSEA. The CDR3 sequence: CSVKLRQGAPYEQYF. The CDR3 bases are TGCAGCGTTAAACTCCGGCAGGGGGCTCCCTACGAGCAGTACTTC.

With regard to this clonotype: The junction does not match germline at one end; this may be a read error. This rearrangement joins TRBV20-1 to TRBJ2-7; TRBD2 might be the D (6 bases). This CDR3 has 16 residues. Germline CDR1 is DFQATT and CDR2 is SNEGSKA (reference sequence). CDR3 sequence reads: CSTSLPEEAVGYEQYF. DNA for the CDR3: TGCAGTACTAGCCTACCCGAGGAGGCGGTGGGTTACGAGCAGTACTTC.

Details on this clonotype: This may come from a read error, since a much larger clone is one base off. The chain has TRBV10-2 and TRBJ1-5; the match to TRBD1 covers 7 bases. CDR3 size: 14 residues. Germline CDR1 and CDR2: WSHSY and SAAADI. CDR3 protein: CASTPGGSNQPQQF. The DNA for the CDR3 is TGCGCCAGCACCCCAGGGGGGTCCAATCAGCCCCAGCAATTT.

Details on this clonotype: The junction and the germline gene differ at one end; a read error may be behind it. The chain employs TRBV29-1 and TRBJ2-2; D tentatively fits TRBD1 or TRBD2 (5 bases each). CDR1 is SQVTM and CDR2 is ANQGSEA in the germline V gene. CDR3 size: 14 residues. The CDR3 DNA follows: TGCACCGTGGGGGTTACAGGTGGCACCGGGGAGCTGTTTTTC. Protein product: CTVGVTGGTGELFF.

For this clonotype: One end of the junction is discordant with germline, which a read error may explain. The V call is TRBV6-1, the J call TRBJ2-1; TRBD1 agrees at 7 bases. The CDR3 runs 15 residues. In germline, CDR1 is MNHNS, CDR2 SASEGT. CDR3 sequence (DNA): TGTGCCACTCACAGGGGTGAGAGCTCCTACGATGAGCAGTTCTTC. It yields the protein CATHRGESSYDEQFF.

The chain combines TRBV11-3 with TRBJ2-1; TRBD2 matches 9 bases. The junction had 7 bases not matched to a gene; V was cut back by 4 bases and J by 9 bases. The CDR3 totals 14 residues. The germline V gene encodes CDR1 SGHNT and CDR2 YENEEA. The CDR3 DNA sequence: TGTGCCAGCAGCTCCTGGATTAGCGGGAGTGAGCAGTTCTTC. This gives the protein CASSSWISGSEQFF.

Points on this clonotype: In this CDR3 the conserved last residue, phenylalanine or tryptophan, is missing, so a read error is likely. V usage is TRBV6-1 and J usage is TRBJ1-2; the match to TRBD1 covers 9 bases. The length of the CDR3 is 15 residues. Germline CDR1 reads MNHNS; CDR2 reads SASEGT. Here the CDR3 reads CASNEGTGTNYGYTV. The CDR3 coding sequence is TGTGCCAGCAATGAAGGGACAGGGACTAACTATGGCTACACCGTC.

V is TRBV11-2 and J is TRBJ2-7; perhaps TRBD2 as D (6 bases). Germline CDR1 reads SGHAT; CDR2 reads FQNNGV. The CDR3 loop spans 14 amino acids. CDR3 nucleotides: TGTGTCAGTAGCTTATCCACCGGGAGAGCCGAGCAGTACTTC. Its translation is CVSSLSTGRAEQYF.

Notes on this clonotype: A single base separates this from a much larger clone, so it may be a read error. CDR3 nucleotides: TGTGCCAGCAGTGCCCTCCGGGGCAGGAACGGTCAGCCCCAGCATTTT. It yields the protein CASSALRGRNGQPQHF. The V gene is TRBV6-2 or TRBV6-3, the J gene TRBJ1-5, with a weak D call TRBD1 (5 bases). V was trimmed by 5 bases and J by 6 bases, leaving 20 bases between them. The CDR3 is 16 amino acids. The germline gives CDR1 MNHEY, CDR2 SVGEGT.

For this clonotype: Germline is not matched at one junction end, which may reflect a read error. The J gene is TRBJ2-2, the V gene TRBV11-3; D may be TRBD2 (5 bases). The CDR3 spans 17 residues. CDR1 SGHNT and CDR2 YENEEA come from the germline V gene. The CDR3 DNA follows: TGTACCAGCAGCTTCCAATCAGCGGACCTAAACACCGGGGAGCTGTTTTTT. Encoded protein: CTSSFQSADLNTGELFF.

CDR3 coding DNA: TGTGCCAGCAGTGATCAGGGGGAATATTCACCCCTCCACTTT. Translated, it gives CASSDQGEYSPLHF. The V call is TRBV6-1, the J call TRBJ1-6, with 7 nucleotides matching TRBD1. Trimming cost V 3 bases and J 8 bases; bases outside gene matches: 4. Germline CDR1 and CDR2: MNHNS and SASEGT. The CDR3 extends over 14 amino acids.

The rearrangement joins TRBV20-1 to TRBJ2-5; D gene unclear. Germline loops: CDR1 DFQATT, CDR2 SNEGSKA (reference sequence). CDR3 length: 12 residues. Trimming removed 4 bases at V and 0 bases at J, with 6 bases between. CDR3 bases: TGCAGTGCTAATGGATACCAAGAGACCCAGTACTTC. Its protein product is CSANGYQETQYF.